These 7 T cell receptor beta chains came from one sample sequenced in a study of Graves' ophthalmopathy and Graves' hyperthyroidism. Beta-chain TCR CDR3 regions were amplified from RNA transcripts. Second-round multiplex PCR followed a first-round RT-PCR using HTBI primers. TCRdb re-called the multiplex PCR reads with MiXCR, one entry per CDR3 protein. The top ten hold 7.1% of the sample, which has 620,000 or so distinct CDR3 sequences, 22% seen once. Sequenced material: peripheral blood. The receptor source for this set is a woman younger than 30 with stable Graves' hyperthyroidism. Some clones in this sample may be carry-over from other donors' samples.

Ten or more counts support this clonotype. This rearrangement joins TRBV2 to TRBJ2-7; D is uncertain. The length of the CDR3 is 11 residues. Germline V gene data show CDR1 as SNHLY and CDR2 as FYNNEI. Trimming took 7 bases from V and 6 from J, leaving 10 bases between them. The CDR3 reads CASTSSAEQYF. DNA of the CDR3: TGTGCCAGCACTTCAAGCGCCGAGCAGTACTTC.

The CDR3 protein is CASSLGLRTGAGYGYTF. CDR3 in DNA: TGCGCCAGCAGCTTGGGTCTCAGGACAGGGGCGGGCTATGGCTACACCTTC. This chain links TRBV5-1 with TRBJ1-2; 9 nucleotides match TRBD1. Germline values: CDR1 SGHRS, CDR2 YFSETQ. This CDR3 comprises 17 residues. V dropped 0 bases and J dropped 4; count of bases not matched to a gene: 10.

The rearrangement uses TRBV3-1 and TRBJ2-5; TRBD2 agrees at 8 bases. CDR3 length: 15 amino acids. Per germline, CDR1 LGHDT and CDR2 YNNKEL (reference sequence). The junction had 11 bases not matched to a gene; V was cut back by 7 bases and J by 4 bases. CDR3 region: CASTRAGGRGETQYF. The CDR3 region has the DNA TGTGCCAGCACCCGGGCGGGGGGAAGAGGAGAGACCCAGTACTTC.

This clonotype showed up many times. The chain carries TRBV18 and TRBJ2-5; D is undetermined. The V gene's germline CDR1 is KGHSH and CDR2 LQKENI. Trimming removed 3 bases at V and 2 bases at J, with 7 bases between. The CDR3 is 13 residues long. The CDR3 here is CASSPARQETQYF. CDR3 nucleotide sequence: TGTGCCAGCTCACCGGCCAGGCAAGAGACCCAGTACTTC. Supplemented by reference TRBV18 and TRBJ2-5, the full variable domain reads NAGVMQNPRHLVRRRGQEARLRCSPMKGHSHVYWYRQLPEEGLKFMVYLQKENIIDESGMPKERFSAEFPKEGPSILRIQQVVRGDSAAYFCASSPARQETQYFGPGTRLLVL.

This clonotype turned up a few times. The chain combines TRBV20-1 with TRBJ1-1, with D possibly TRBD1 on 5 matching bases. Per the germline V gene, CDR1 is DFQATT and CDR2 is SNEGSKA (reference sequence). The CDR3 is 14 amino acids. With 0 bases removed from V and 4 bases from J, the gap between germline ends came to 12 bases. This CDR3 is CSARDLGGSTEAFF. CDR3 in DNA: TGCAGTGCTAGAGACCTGGGGGGGTCCACTGAAGCTTTCTTT.

This clonotype was seen many times. This chain connects TRBV12-3 or TRBV12-4 to TRBJ1-5; weak D call: TRBD1 (5 bases). V was trimmed by 6 bases and J by 4 bases, leaving 16 bases between them. The CDR3 consists of 15 residues. The CDR3 nucleotides read TGTGCCAGCAGAACGGGACTAGGGATGAATCAGCCCCAGCATTTT. It specifies CASRTGLGMNQPQHF.

The CDR3: CASSPSRQYGYTF. The CDR3 DNA reads as TGTGCCAGCAGTCCATCGCGGCAGTATGGCTACACCTTC. This rearrangement joins TRBV28 to TRBJ1-2, with unresolved D. Germline loops: CDR1 MDHEN, CDR2 SYDVKM. V lost 5 bases, J lost 5 bases, and 12 bases lay in between. The CDR3 is made up of 13 amino acids.